This T cell receptor (beta chain) was captured in a study of beta chain features in type 1 diabetes. There are 12 residues in the CDR3. V was shortened by 4 bases and J by 3 bases, with 10 bases between the two germline ends. Per the germline V gene, CDR1 is SQVTM and CDR2 is ANQGSEA. This clone was seen more than once but under ten times. The antigen is not known. Researchers reported sorting CD4+ naive, central memory, regulatory and stem cell-like memory cells via CD45RO/CCR7/CD25/CD127/CD95/CD27. Every isolated RNA sample was fully reverse transcribed, so sequencing captured expressed TCRB transcripts. TCRdb's table, derived via immunoSEQ multiplex PCR, lists solely in-frame clones and lacks some. The sample consists of about 240,000 clones, less than 35% of them appearing once. General study findings and limits: PCR might favor shorter templates, equally in patients and controls.

Sequenced input: central memory CD4+ T cells from blood. This TCR was recovered from a man younger than 40 in good health. J is TRBJ2-7 and V is TRBV29-1; D possibly corresponds to TRBD2 (6 bases). The CDR3 coding sequence is TGCAGCGTTGTCGGTAGCGGCTACGAGCAGTACTTC. Amino acid sequence: CSVVGSGYEQYF.